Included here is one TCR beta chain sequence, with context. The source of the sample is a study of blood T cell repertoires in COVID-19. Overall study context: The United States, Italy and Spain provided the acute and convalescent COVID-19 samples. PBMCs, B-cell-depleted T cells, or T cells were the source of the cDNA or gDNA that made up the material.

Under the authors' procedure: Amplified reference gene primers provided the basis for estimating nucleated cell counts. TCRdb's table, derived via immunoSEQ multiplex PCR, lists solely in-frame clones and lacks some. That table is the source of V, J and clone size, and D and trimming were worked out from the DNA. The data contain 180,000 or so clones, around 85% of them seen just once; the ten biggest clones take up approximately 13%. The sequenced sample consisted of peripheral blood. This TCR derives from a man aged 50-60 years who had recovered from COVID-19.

The DNA for the CDR3 is TGTGCCAGCAGCCCTAACAGGGGCCAAGAGACCCAGTACTTC. It specifies CASSPNRGQETQYF. The V and J genes are TRBV7-3 and TRBJ2-5, with 7 bases fitting TRBD1. V shed 5 bases and J 1 base; nucleotides not matched to a gene: 4. The CDR3 extends over 14 amino acids. The germline V gene encodes CDR1 SGHTA and CDR2 FQGTGA.